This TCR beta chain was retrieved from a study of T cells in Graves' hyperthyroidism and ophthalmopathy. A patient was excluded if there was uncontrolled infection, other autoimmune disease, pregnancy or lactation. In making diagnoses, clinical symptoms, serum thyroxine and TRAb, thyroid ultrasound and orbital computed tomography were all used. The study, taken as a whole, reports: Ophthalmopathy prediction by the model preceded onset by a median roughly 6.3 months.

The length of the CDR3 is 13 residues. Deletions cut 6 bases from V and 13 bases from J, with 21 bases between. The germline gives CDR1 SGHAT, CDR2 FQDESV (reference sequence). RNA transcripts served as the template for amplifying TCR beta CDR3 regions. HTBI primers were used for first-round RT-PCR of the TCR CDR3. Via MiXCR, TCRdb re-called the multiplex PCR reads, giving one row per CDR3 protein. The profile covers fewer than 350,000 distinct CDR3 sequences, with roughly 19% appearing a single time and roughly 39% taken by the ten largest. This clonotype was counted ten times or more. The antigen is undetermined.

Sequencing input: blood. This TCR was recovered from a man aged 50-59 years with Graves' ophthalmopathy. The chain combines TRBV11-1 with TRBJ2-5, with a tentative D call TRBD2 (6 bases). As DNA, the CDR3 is TGTGCCAGCAGTTCTAACCAGCGGGCCCCTGGGTACTTC. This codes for CASSSNQRAPGYF.